A single sample is the source of the 3 T cell receptor beta chains below, sequenced in a study of cytomegalovirus exposure and HLA in healthy donors (TCRdb year 2017). The library was made by the immunoSEQ multiplex PCR assay. A mixture of 60 forward primers for TCR Vbeta segments and 13 reverse primers for TCR Jbeta segments was used in the multiplex PCR. TCRdb holds this immuneACCESS table with in-frame rearrangements only. Some clones are missing; in checked studies, unresolved V genes explain under half, and the rest has no known cause. A total of roughly 150,000 clones appear in this sample, roughly 77% of them only once. The top ten constitute approximately 10% of the sample. Sample: PBMCs. Receptors originate from a man between 18 and 35 years old in good health and CMV-seropositive.

J is TRBJ2-1 and V is TRBV18; no firm D call. V shed 0 bases and J shed 10 bases, with 13 bases lying between them. Germline assignment: CDR1 KGHSH and CDR2 LQKENI. The CDR3 is 14 residues long. The CDR3 bases are TGTGCCAGCTCACCACCGACTTCCGCCTGGGAGCAGTTCTTC. Amino acid sequence: CASSPPTSAWEQFF.

The V call is TRBV19, the J call TRBJ2-7; tentatively, D is TRBD1 (7 bases). CDR3 length: 15 residues. Germline-derived CDR1 and CDR2 are LNHDA and SQIVND (reference sequence). V lost 6 bases to trimming and J lost 5 bases, with 20 bases between them. CDR3 amino acids: CASRGGRTGDHEQYF. The CDR3 nucleotides read TGTGCCAGTAGGGGAGGCCGTACAGGGGACCACGAGCAGTACTTC.

For the CDR3, the DNA is TGCGCCAGCAGTACATTGGTGGGCGGGACCCAAGAGACCCAGTACTTC. This sequence encodes CASSTLVGGTQETQYF. V and J are TRBV5-1 and TRBJ2-5; maybe TRBD2 (6 bases). Germline CDR1 reads SGHRS; CDR2 reads YFSETQ. V shed 5 bases and J shed 1 base, with 18 bases lying between them. The length of the CDR3 is 16 residues. The full variable domain, in which reference TRBV5-1 and TRBJ2-5 provide the parts outside the CDR3, is KAGVTQTPRYLIKTRGQQVTLSCSPISGHRSVSWYQQTPGQGLQFLFEYFSETQRNKGNFPGRFSGRQFSNSRSEMNVSTLELGDSALYLCASSTLVGGTQETQYFGPGTRLLVL.